The 19 T cell receptor beta chains listed next were all sequenced from one sample in a study of identical twins. TCRdb analysed the 5' RACE reads with MiXCR anew, one entry per CDR3 protein. The sample yields 520,000 or so distinct CDR3 sequences, less than 25% seen once. These sequences were also reported in another study, on T cells expressing NK-cell markers.

Sequences were obtained from CD4+ T cells sorted from blood. The receptors originated from a woman aged 18-29 years in good health.

This clonotype has a handful of counts. V usage is TRBV5-1 and J usage is TRBJ2-5, with 8 positions matching TRBD1. V shed 4 bases, J shed 2 bases, and the junction held 4 bases outside the gene matches. The CDR3 length is 14 residues. The germline CDR1 and CDR2 sequences are SGHRS and YFSETQ. In nucleotides, the CDR3 is TGCGCCAGCAGCGTTACAGGGGGGCAAGAGACCCAGTACTTC. This gives the protein CASSVTGGQETQYF.

This clonotype was seen at least ten times. The V gene is TRBV18, the J gene TRBJ2-7; 9 bases fit TRBD1. The V segment lost 2 bases and the J segment 6 bases; nucleotides outside the gene matches: 11. Germline V CDR1 and CDR2: KGHSH, LQKENI. The CDR3 runs to 16 residues. For the CDR3, the DNA is TGTGCCAGCTCACCATACGCCCGGGACAGGGTTGGCGAGCAGTACTTC. Amino acid sequence: CASSPYARDRVGEQYF.

The chain carries TRBV9 and TRBJ2-1; no firm D call. Germline-derived CDR1 and CDR2 are SGDLS and YYNGEE. There are 14 residues in the CDR3. Trimming removed 3 bases from V and 0 bases from J, with 7 bases in between. CDR3 sequence reads: CASSAGNSYNEQFF. The CDR3 DNA reads as TGTGCCAGCAGCGCCGGCAACTCCTACAATGAGCAGTTCTTC.

The chain joins TRBV11-2 to TRBJ2-7; 10 positions agree with TRBD2. Germline CDR1 and CDR2: SGHAT and FQNNGV. The length of the CDR3 is 16 residues. V dropped 5 bases and J dropped 4; count of bases not matched to a gene: 11. The CDR3 DNA reads TGTGCCAGCAGCCTACTAGGAGGTAGCGGGAGGTACGAGCAGTACTTC. This codes for CASSLLGGSGRYEQYF. Based on the CDR3 plus reference TRBV11-2 and TRBJ2-7, the full variable domain is EAGVAQSPRYKIIEKRQSVAFWCNPISGHATLYWYQQILGQGPKLLIQFQNNGVVDDSQLPKDRFSAERLKGVDSTLKIQPAKLEDSAVYLCASSLLGGSGRYEQYFGPGTRLTVT.

The rearrangement uses TRBV6-2 or TRBV6-3 and TRBJ2-7, with a weak D call TRBD2 (5 bases). Germline CDR1 is MNHEY and CDR2 is SVGEGT. This CDR3 has 17 amino acids. Trimming pared 5 bases from V and 5 bases from J, leaving 25 bases between. The CDR3 coding sequence is TGTGCCAGCAGTCTCCCGGACTTGCAGCTGCGTCGGCACGAGCAGTACTTC. Protein product: CASSLPDLQLRRHEQYF.

This clonotype came up a few times. The genes are TRBV6-5 and TRBJ1-1; possible D gene TRBD1, 6 bases. Germline V lookup: CDR1 MNHEY, CDR2 SVGAGI. Trimming removed 4 bases at V and 5 bases at J, with 23 bases between. The CDR3 totals 17 residues. CDR3 loop: CASSFPGVGGPRTEAFF. The DNA of the CDR3 is TGTGCCAGCAGTTTTCCGGGGGTGGGGGGCCCGAGGACTGAAGCTTTCTTT.

This clonotype was observed many times. J is TRBJ2-1 and V is TRBV29-1; the match to TRBD2 covers 7 bases. V was pared by 7 bases and J by 5 bases, with 5 bases of the junction left unmatched. Per the germline V gene, CDR1 is SQVTM and CDR2 is ANQGSEA. The CDR3 is 12 amino acids. Here the CDR3 DNA reads TGCAGCGGTGTAGCGGGCAACAATGAGCAGTTCTTC. It encodes CSGVAGNNEQFF.

This clonotype was detected only a few times. This chain links TRBV4-3 with TRBJ1-2, with TRBD1 matching 7 bases. Germline trimming cut 1 base from V and 2 bases from J; bases unmatched to any gene: 4. CDR3 size: 15 residues. Germline V CDR1 and CDR2: LGHNA, YSLEER. Here the CDR3 reads CASSQARGGNYGYTF. CDR3 nucleotide sequence: TGCGCCAGCAGCCAAGCGCGAGGGGGCAACTATGGCTACACCTTC.

This clonotype was counted between two and nine times. This chain links TRBV6-1 with TRBJ2-6, with TRBD2 matching 13 bases. CDR1 is MNHNS, CDR2 SASEGT, per germline. Trimming took 7 bases from V and 2 from J; bases not matched to a gene: 5. The CDR3 is 17 residues long. CDR3 DNA sequence: TGTGCCAGCACCCGGACTAGCGGGAGAACTGGGGCCAACGTCCTGACTTTC. As protein: CASTRTSGRTGANVLTF.

This clonotype showed up just a few times. The CDR3 region has the DNA TGCGCCAGCAGCATCTCCGCCCCCCGGGTAGATACGCAGTATTTT. This codes for CASSISAPRVDTQYF. The chain links TRBV5-1 to TRBJ2-3, with D unresolved. CDR3 size: 15 residues. Germline CDR1 is SGHRS and CDR2 is YFSETQ. The V gene lost 4 bases and the J gene lost 5 bases, with 17 bases spanning the gap.

This clonotype has at least ten counts. The chain is built from TRBV29-1 and TRBJ2-3; 8 nucleotides align to TRBD1. J gave up 1 base and V 7 bases, and 10 bases lay outside the gene matches. The CDR3 has 15 residues. Germline CDR1 and CDR2: SQVTM and ANQGSEA. CDR3 DNA sequence: TGCAGCGCTGGGAGCAGGGGGCGCGGCACAGATACGCAGTATTTT. Its translation is CSAGSRGRGTDTQYF.

This clonotype was observed at least ten times. The chain couples TRBV12-3 or TRBV12-4 to TRBJ2-5; TRBD2 aligns across 11 bases. The CDR3 spans 16 residues. J gave up 2 bases and V 6 bases, and 8 bases lay outside the gene matches. CDR3 sequence reads: CASRAGLADEQETQYF. DNA for the CDR3: TGTGCCAGCAGGGCGGGACTAGCGGACGAACAAGAGACCCAGTACTTC.

The chain recombines TRBV7-2 with TRBJ2-5, with 10 positions matching TRBD2. In germline, CDR1 is SGHTA, CDR2 FQGNSA. Germline trimming cut 4 bases from V and 12 bases from J; bases unmatched to any gene: 11. CDR3 length equals 14 residues. CDR3 DNA: TGTGCCAGCAGCTCCGCTAGCGGGAGTAAGGAGAAGTACTTC. It codes for CASSSASGSKEKYF.

This clonotype was seen at least ten times. The chain recombines TRBV5-1 with TRBJ2-3; 8 nucleotides agree with TRBD2. Looked up from germline, CDR1 is SGHRS and CDR2 is YFSETQ. This CDR3 is built from 13 residues. Trimming at V came to 3 bases and at J to 3 bases, leaving 0 bases not matched to a gene. The CDR3 is CASSSGGTDTQYF. The CDR3 DNA is TGCGCCAGCAGCTCGGGGGGGACAGATACGCAGTATTTT.

This clonotype has just a few counts. The chain uses TRBV15 and TRBJ2-2; the match to TRBD2 covers 7 bases. Losses at the gene ends were 5 bases for V and 5 bases for J; bases not matched to a gene: 8. CDR3 size: 15 residues. The V gene's germline CDR1 is LNHNV and CDR2 YYDKDF (reference sequence). The CDR3 here is CATSPRTRGTGELFF. CDR3 bases: TGTGCCACCAGCCCCCGGACTAGAGGTACCGGGGAGCTGTTTTTT.

The J gene is TRBJ2-5, the V gene TRBV29-1, with D tentatively TRBD2 (6 bases). V lost 4 bases, J lost 4 bases, and 22 bases lay in between. Germline-derived CDR1 and CDR2 are SQVTM and ANQGSEA. The CDR3 is 16 amino acids. The CDR3 DNA is TGCAGCGTTGGACGGCAGGGCGGAGGGGCAGGAGAGACCCAGTACTTC. Residues: CSVGRQGGGAGETQYF.

This clonotype was picked up many times. This chain connects TRBV5-1 to TRBJ2-1, with D perhaps matching TRBD2 (6 bases). Trimming removed 4 bases at V and 5 bases at J, with 10 bases between. The CDR3 has 13 residues. Germline CDR1 reads SGHRS; CDR2 reads YFSETQ. The CDR3 is CASSGTSNNEQFF. CDR3 nucleotides: TGCGCCAGCAGCGGTACTAGCAACAATGAGCAGTTCTTC.

Here the CDR3 reads CASSLATTGGMNTEAFF. For the CDR3, the DNA is TGTGCCAGCAGCCTCGCGACGACAGGGGGGATGAACACTGAAGCTTTCTTT. The J gene is TRBJ1-1, the V gene TRBV7-2; 9 bases are shared with TRBD1. The V and J ends lost 5 bases and 0 bases, in that order; junction bases with no gene match: 10. The CDR3 loop spans 17 amino acids. Germline-derived CDR1 and CDR2 are SGHTA and FQGNSA.

There are many counts of this clonotype. The chain carries TRBV5-1 and TRBJ1-3; maybe TRBD1 (6 bases). This CDR3 spans 15 amino acids. CDR1 is SGHRS and CDR2 is YFSETQ in the germline V gene. Trimming cost V 1 base and J 0 bases, with 8 bases left between them. The CDR3 spells CASSLQGNSGNTIYF. Here the CDR3 DNA reads TGCGCCAGCAGCTTGCAGGGGAACTCTGGAAACACCATATATTTT.